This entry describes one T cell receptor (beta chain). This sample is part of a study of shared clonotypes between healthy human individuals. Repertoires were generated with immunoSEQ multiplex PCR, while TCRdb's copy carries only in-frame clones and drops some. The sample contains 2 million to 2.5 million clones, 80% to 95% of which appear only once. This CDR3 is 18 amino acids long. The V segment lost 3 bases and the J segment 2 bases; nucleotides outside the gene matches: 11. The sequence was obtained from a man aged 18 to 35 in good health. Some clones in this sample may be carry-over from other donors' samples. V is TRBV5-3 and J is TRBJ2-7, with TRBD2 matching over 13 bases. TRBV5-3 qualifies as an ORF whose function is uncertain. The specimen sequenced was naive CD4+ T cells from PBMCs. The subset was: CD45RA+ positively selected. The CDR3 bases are TGTGCCAGAAGCTCGTGGACTAGCGGGAGCCGTCACCCCTACGAGCAGTACTTC. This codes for CARSSWTSGSRHPYEQYF.